This T cell receptor beta chain was recovered during a study of blood T cells in healthy people across ages (dated by TCRdb to the mid-2010s). Some background on the complete study: Template switching captured roughly one uniquely barcoded TCR beta cDNA molecule per two T cells in model experiments. Age-related changes in TCR beta repertoire diversity were measured in the study by deep sequencing normalized with unique cDNA molecular identifiers. The donors were split into four age groups: young (average roughly 15 years), middle-aged (nearly 40), aged (around 67) and long-lived (roughly 80). To avoid experimental bias, donors of different ages were distributed randomly across sequencing lanes. The study analyzed two additional independent replicas of 1 million unique cDNA reads from the same blood draw for two donors, one aged 18 to 29 and one aged 80 or older.

The donors were roughly 39 Caucasian individuals from Russia, aged roughly 6 to 100 years, who were systemically healthy. Each donor gave about 9.7 milliliters of peripheral blood, drawn into EDTA-treated Vacutainer tubes. Ficoll-Paque density-gradient centrifugation was used to isolate PBMCs, with at least 6 million per sample. Total RNA, at least 6 micrograms per sample, was extracted from PBMCs with Trizol reagent. Naive CD45RAhigh/CD27high T cell percentages were measured by flow cytometry on a PBMC aliquot from every donor. In this sample, this clonotype turned up a few times. This receptor's antigen is unknown. Base qualities are not provided; no much larger clone lies one nucleotide away. Including the terminal cysteine and phenylalanine, the CDR3 comprises 15 residues. The retained sequence is limited to the CDR3, 45 bases, with the frame set at the first base. In the germline V gene, CDR1 corresponds to SGHTA and CDR2 to FQGTGA. Between the V and J ends, shortened by 7 bases and 4 bases respectively, the junction contains 19 bases.

On the study overall, not on this receptor specifically: Observed TCR beta diversity correlated strongly with the percentage of naive T cells measured by flow cytometry. Observed TCR beta diversity per million T cells fell roughly linearly with age, and a significant reduction was already apparent by age around 40. Total diversity estimates from one million sequenced T cells were considered lower bounds and underestimates. Compared with the aged group, the long-lived group had more naive CD4+ T cells, fewer expanded clones and increased TCR diversity, suggesting age selection. Bulk unsorted PBMC profiling prevented conclusive comparison of naive and antigen-experienced compartments. Because donor CMV infection status was unknown, age-related changes in expanded clonotypes were potentially confounded.

The library was built by means of 5' RACE. The sequencing machine was an Illumina HiSeq 2500. The second PCR ran for roughly 7 to 12 cycles and used a J-beta primer mix along with a sample-barcoded 5' primer. Each TCR beta cDNA molecule received a unique molecular identifier from a template-switch 5' adaptor carrying 12 random nucleotides. Each sample yielded at least 2.5 million CDR3-containing paired-end reads. The Mint cDNA synthesis kit, primed by a TRBC-specific oligonucleotide, was used to synthesize first-strand cDNA from all RNA. Following uracil-DNA glycosylase treatment, all cDNA underwent a first 18-cycle PCR with the universal primers M1SS and BC2_uni_R. Regarding the original processing steps: For normalization, 1 million high-quality reads were randomly selected from each sample, with every read carrying a distinct molecular identifier. Reads sharing molecular identifiers were discarded rather than binned into consensus sequences. CDR3 identification, clonotype clustering and error correction used MiTCR with a Q25 quality threshold and the strictest error-elimination algorithm. A nonparametric unseen species model using Euler transformation provided a lower-bound estimate of total TCR beta diversity. TCRdb ran its own pipeline on the public reads, namely fastp trimming at Q25 and MiXCR clone calling, and kept in-frame beta chains. All rows with the same CDR3 protein become a single entry with the most common DNA and genes. Clone size and V and J calls follow TCRdb, not the original study. The sample table lists 850,000 to 1,100,000 distinct CDR3 sequences, roughly two fifths of them with a count of one. Clones ranked in the top ten supply about an eighth of the sample.

Recombination connected TRBV7-3 to TRBJ1-1, and possibly TRBD1, on 6 matching bases. The sequence was collected from a man aged 18 to 29 in good health. Sequenced material: blood. The sequence in DNA is TGTGCCAGCAAATTATCGGGGGCAGGGAGCACTGAAGCTTTCTTT. This is translated as CASKLSGAGSTEAFF.